The 29 T cell receptor beta chains listed next were all sequenced from one sample in a study of cytomegalovirus exposure and HLA in healthy donors (dated by TCRdb to about 2017). Library method: the immunoSEQ multiplex PCR assay. For the multiplex PCR, a mixture combining 60 forward primers for TCR Vbeta segments and 13 reverse primers for TCR Jbeta segments was used. In TCRdb, the immuneACCESS table is reduced to in-frame sequences with V and J assigned. These tables do not hold every clone; where another copy was compared, an unresolved V gene accounts for under half, and the others remain unexplained. For this sample there are some 180,000 clones; 75% to 85% appear just once. Clones ranked in the top ten supply 2% to 3% of the sample. Sequenced input: PBMCs. The receptors stem from a woman aged 30 to 39 in good health and CMV-seropositive.

CDR3 residues: CASSFTAYNEQFF. CDR3 coding DNA: TGTGCCAGCAGCTTTACAGCCTACAATGAGCAGTTCTTC. The V call is TRBV11-3, the J call TRBJ2-1; D not resolved. Looked up from germline, CDR1 is SGHNT and CDR2 is YENEEA. This CDR3 has 13 amino acids. Trimming removed 3 bases at V and 2 bases at J, with 5 bases between.

V usage is TRBV5-1 and J usage is TRBJ2-3; possibly TRBD2 for D (6 bases). From germline, CDR1 is SGHRS and CDR2 YFSETQ. The CDR3 loop spans 15 amino acids. V lost 0 bases to trimming and J lost 1 base, with 9 bases between them. CDR3 sequence (DNA): TGCGCCAGCAGCTTGGGTGCTAGCGGCACAGATACGCAGTATTTT. Translation: CASSLGASGTDTQYF.

The table lists this clone with a few counts. This chain connects TRBV28 to TRBJ1-5, with 9 positions matching TRBD1. V trimming: 6 bases; J trimming: 2 bases; junction bases outside the gene matches: 5. Germline V gives CDR1 MDHEN, CDR2 SYDVKM. The CDR3 totals 15 residues. The CDR3 DNA is TGTGCCAGCAGCCCTGGGACAGGGCGCAATCAGCCCCAGCATTTT. Its translation is CASSPGTGRNQPQHF.

The V gene is TRBV10-2, the J gene TRBJ2-5; D is undetermined. The germline V and J ends were trimmed by 0 bases and 1 base, with 18 bases remaining between them. CDR3 size: 18 residues. Germline-derived CDR1 and CDR2 are WSHSY and SAAADI. CDR3 loop: CASSESYLAYSFQETQYF. The CDR3 DNA sequence: TGCGCCAGCAGTGAGTCTTATTTAGCTTACTCCTTCCAAGAGACCCAGTACTTC.

This chain connects TRBV6-4 to TRBJ2-7, with D possibly TRBD1 on 6 matching bases. The V gene lost 0 bases and the J gene lost 1 base, with 7 bases spanning the gap. This CDR3 region has 14 residues. Germline CDR1 MRHNA, CDR2 SNTAGT. The CDR3 sequence: CASSDSDRSYEQYF. The CDR3 nucleotides are TGTGCCAGCAGTGACTCCGACAGGTCCTACGAGCAGTACTTC.

The CDR3 reads CASSLAAGPGNTIYF. The CDR3 DNA reads TGTGCCAGCAGCTTGGCTGCAGGGCCCGGAAACACCATATATTTT. This rearrangement joins TRBV5-4 to TRBJ1-3; D perhaps matches TRBD1 (5 bases). The CDR3 covers 15 residues. Germline assignment: CDR1 SGHNT and CDR2 YYREEE (reference sequence). The V end lost 0 bases, the J end lost 4 bases, and 11 bases lay between the germline ends. The variable domain in full, with the rest retrieved from reference TRBV5-4 and TRBJ1-3, is ETGVTQSPTHLIKTRGQQVTLRCSSQSGHNTVSWYQQALGQGPQFIFQYYREEENGRGNFPPRFSGLQFPNYSSELNVNALELDDSALYLCASSLAAGPGNTIYFGEGSWLTVV.

The chain uses TRBV5-1 and TRBJ2-3; D unresolved. This CDR3 contains 14 residues. Germline-derived CDR1 and CDR2 are SGHRS and YFSETQ. Trimming shortened V by 4 bases and J by 5 bases, and 14 bases separated the two germline ends. This chain's CDR3 is CASSPGRSGDTQYF. In DNA form, the CDR3 reads TGCGCCAGCAGCCCTGGAAGGTCAGGAGATACGCAGTATTTT.

The CDR3 DNA is TGTGCCAGTAGTCCCCGCCGGGGGGACAGGGGCTACGAGCAGTACTTC. Amino acids: CASSPRRGDRGYEQYF. The rearrangement links TRBV19 to TRBJ2-7; the match to TRBD1 covers 10 bases. Trimming at V came to 5 bases and at J to 3 bases, leaving 10 bases not matched to a gene. Germline V CDR1 and CDR2: LNHDA, SQIVND (reference sequence). The CDR3 loop spans 16 amino acids. Full variable domain (remainder filled in from reference TRBV19 and TRBJ2-7): DGGITQSPKYLFRKEGQNVTLSCEQNLNHDAMYWYRQDPGQGLRLIYYSQIVNDFQKGDIAEGYSVSREKKESFPLTVTSAQKNPTAFYLCASSPRRGDRGYEQYFGPGTRLTVT.

V is TRBV18 and J is TRBJ1-5, with D possibly TRBD1 on 6 matching bases. The V and J ends lost 3 bases and 8 bases respectively, with 11 bases between them. CDR1 is KGHSH and CDR2 is LQKENI in the germline V gene. The CDR3 loop spans 13 amino acids. For the CDR3, the DNA is TGTGCCAGCTCACCCGACAGGCTGGAGCCCCAGCATTTT. It codes for CASSPDRLEPQHF.

The rearrangement links TRBV6-5 to TRBJ1-3; tentative D call: TRBD1 (5 bases). V lost 6 bases, J lost 0 bases, and 9 bases lay in between. Germline lookup yields CDR1 MNHEY and CDR2 SVGAGI. The CDR3 length is 14 residues. The chain's CDR3 is CASRTGDSGNTIYF. CDR3 nucleotides: TGTGCCAGCAGAACAGGAGACTCTGGAAACACCATATATTTT.

This sequence joins TRBV7-2 and TRBJ2-1; a weak D match, TRBD1 (5 bases). Per germline, CDR1 SGHTA and CDR2 FQGNSA. The V and J ends lost 0 bases and 8 bases respectively, with 23 bases between them. The CDR3 is made up of 18 amino acids. The CDR3 nucleotides read TGTGCCAGCAGCTTAGCGATGGGGCGACGGAGCCCTGGAGATGAGCAGTTCTTC. Its translation: CASSLAMGRRSPGDEQFF.

For the CDR3, the DNA is TGTGCCAGTGCCCCCGTCGGGACTAGCCAAGAGACCCAGTACTTC. Amino acid sequence: CASAPVGTSQETQYF. The chain uses TRBV19 and TRBJ2-5; 8 positions agree with TRBD2. V shed 8 bases, J shed 1 base, and the junction held 9 bases outside the gene matches. Germline CDR1 LNHDA, CDR2 SQIVND (reference sequence). The CDR3 runs 15 residues.

In nucleotides, the CDR3 is TGTGCCAGCAGCGTAGGGGGGGGCAGGAACACCGGGGAGCTGTTTTTT. Its translation: CASSVGGGRNTGELFF. J is TRBJ2-2 and V is TRBV9; D may be TRBD2 (7 bases). Trimming left V 0 bases short and J 1 base short, with 10 bases between. The CDR3 length is 16 residues. Germline V gene data show CDR1 as SGDLS and CDR2 as YYNGEE.

DNA for the CDR3: TGCAGCGTGGGGGACAGCTCGAACACTGAAGCTTTCTTT. Its protein product is CSVGDSSNTEAFF. V usage is TRBV29-1 and J usage is TRBJ1-1, with TRBD1 identical over 7 bases. V gave up 6 bases and J gave up 1 base; unmatched junction bases: 5. The length of the CDR3 is 13 residues. In germline, CDR1 is SQVTM, CDR2 ANQGSEA. Combining the CDR3 with reference TRBV29-1 and TRBJ1-1 gives the whole variable domain SAVISQKPSRDICQRGTSLTIQCQVDSQVTMMFWYRQQPGQSLTLIATANQGSEATYESGFVIDKFPISRPNLTFSTLTVSNMSPEDSSIYLCSVGDSSNTEAFFGQGTRLTVV.

The chain is built from TRBV11-2 and TRBJ2-3, with TRBD2 matching over 14 bases. CDR3 length: 14 residues. The germline gives CDR1 SGHAT, CDR2 FQNNGV. V shed 5 bases, J shed 8 bases, and the junction held 3 bases outside the gene matches. The CDR3: CASSRLAGGSTQYF. The DNA for the CDR3 is TGTGCCAGCAGCCGACTAGCGGGGGGGAGTACGCAGTATTTT.

This clone was observed a few times. This chain links TRBV6-1 with TRBJ2-1, with TRBD1 identical over 7 bases. CDR1 is MNHNS, CDR2 SASEGT, per germline. V gave up 3 bases and J gave up 6 bases; unmatched junction bases: 5. This CDR3 is 14 amino acids long. The CDR3, as DNA: TGTGCCAGCAGTGATTCGACAGGGATCAATGAGCAGTTCTTC. Amino acid sequence: CASSDSTGINEQFF.

The V gene is TRBV2, the J gene TRBJ1-4; no definite D call. Trimming left V 2 bases short and J 3 bases short, with 10 bases between. This CDR3 contains 15 residues. From germline, CDR1 is SNHLY and CDR2 FYNNEI. CDR3 DNA: TGTGCCAGCAGTGAATTAGAACCCGCTAATGAAAAACTGTTTTTT. This translates into CASSELEPANEKLFF.

The genes are TRBV27 and TRBJ1-1; D possibly corresponds to TRBD1 (5 bases). Germline V CDR1 and CDR2: MNHEY, SMNVEV (reference sequence). Between the trimmed V and J ends, which lost 5 bases and 7 bases, there was a span of 11 bases. The CDR3 is 12 residues long. CDR3 region: CASSGGGNEAFF. CDR3 DNA: TGTGCCAGCAGTGGGGGGGGAAATGAAGCTTTCTTT.

The V gene is TRBV4-1, the J gene TRBJ2-2, with 7 bases aligning to TRBD2. The length of the CDR3 is 17 residues. Germline V lookup: CDR1 MGHRA, CDR2 YSYEKL. Trimming cost V 1 base and J 2 bases; bases outside gene matches: 7. CDR3 in amino acids: CASSQGQAGTNTGELFF. CDR3 nucleotides: TGCGCCAGCAGCCAAGGACAAGCGGGGACTAACACCGGGGAGCTGTTTTTT.

V gene TRBV7-9 combines with J gene TRBJ1-4, with 7 bases fitting TRBD1. Germline V gives CDR1 SEHNR, CDR2 FQNEAQ (reference sequence). The CDR3 has 18 residues. With V trimmed by 5 bases and J by 0 bases, 12 bases remained unmatched. The CDR3 is CASSPGQYPLATNEKLFF. The DNA for the CDR3 is TGTGCCAGCAGCCCGGGACAGTACCCTTTAGCAACTAATGAAAAACTGTTTTTT.

This sequence joins TRBV4-3 and TRBJ2-4, with D perhaps TRBD1 (5 bases). CDR3 length equals 14 residues. CDR1 is LGHNA, CDR2 YSLEER, per germline. V was shortened by 3 bases and J by 6 bases, with 12 bases between the two germline ends. The CDR3 DNA reads TGCGCCAGCAGCCACGACAGCTACACAAACATTCAGTACTTC. This sequence encodes CASSHDSYTNIQYF.

The chain uses TRBV9 and TRBJ2-2; 11 nucleotides match TRBD2. Germline V CDR1 and CDR2: SGDLS, YYNGEE. This CDR3 region has 16 residues. With V trimmed by 0 bases and J by 7 bases, 5 bases remained unmatched. CDR3 nucleotide sequence: TGTGCCAGCAGCGTAGGTCTAGCGGGGGGCGACGGGGAGCTGTTTTTT. Encoded protein: CASSVGLAGGDGELFF.

The chain employs TRBV4-1 and TRBJ1-4; 10 positions agree with TRBD1. There are 19 residues in the CDR3. CDR1 and CDR2 from the germline V gene are MGHRA and YSYEKL. V dropped 4 bases and J dropped 10; count of bases not matched to a gene: 21. The DNA of the CDR3 is TGCGCCAGCAGCCCTGGGTCAGGGACAGGGGTTTCTTTGTTGGGAAAACTGTTTTTT. Its translation is CASSPGSGTGVSLLGKLFF.

The chain recombines TRBV14 with TRBJ2-3, with D hard to call. The CDR3 runs 17 residues. CDR1 is SGHDN and CDR2 is FVKESK in the germline V gene. Between the trimmed V and J ends, which lost 0 bases and 5 bases, there was a span of 18 bases. The CDR3 loop is CASSQDSPGFRRDTQYF. The CDR3 DNA follows: TGTGCCAGCAGCCAAGATTCTCCCGGGTTCCGTCGAGATACGCAGTATTTT.

V gene TRBV4-1 combines with J gene TRBJ2-2; 8 bases are a match to TRBD2. The V segment lost 4 bases and the J segment 3 bases; nucleotides outside the gene matches: 7. The CDR3 sequence is 16 residues long. Per germline, CDR1 MGHRA and CDR2 YSYEKL. CDR3 protein: CASSRHAGGDTGELFF. CDR3 sequence (DNA): TGCGCCAGCAGCCGCCACGCGGGAGGTGACACCGGGGAGCTGTTTTTT.

The table lists this clone with a few counts. V usage is TRBV6-1 and J usage is TRBJ2-7; a possible D gene is TRBD1 (5 bases). Germline CDR1 MNHNS, CDR2 SASEGT. This CDR3 spans 18 amino acids. V was pared by 4 bases and J by 1 base, with 23 bases between. This CDR3 is CASSVGLRHAGVSYEQYF. The CDR3 nucleotides read TGTGCCAGCAGTGTGGGGCTCCGACATGCTGGGGTTTCCTACGAGCAGTACTTC.

This clone was detected a few times. V and J are TRBV18 and TRBJ1-2, with TRBD1 identical over 8 bases. The J segment lost 6 bases and the V segment lost 4 bases, leaving 19 bases of the junction unmatched. The CDR3 extends over 18 amino acids. The germline V gene encodes CDR1 KGHSH and CDR2 LQKENI. The CDR3, as DNA: TGTGCCAGCTCACGACTGGACAGGGAGAGAAAGAGGGGCGATGGCTACACCTTC. It yields the protein CASSRLDRERKRGDGYTF.

The V and J genes are TRBV6-1 and TRBJ2-1; D possibly corresponds to TRBD1 (7 bases). V was clipped by 0 bases and J by 6 bases, with 12 bases between them. CDR1 and CDR2 (germline): MNHNS, SASEGT. The CDR3 length is 15 residues. The CDR3 spells CASSEAGGQTNEQFF. Written as DNA, the CDR3 is TGTGCCAGCAGTGAAGCGGGGGGACAGACCAATGAGCAGTTCTTC.

This clone was recorded once. In DNA form, the CDR3 reads TGTGCCAGCAGCGCGTGGGACAGGGGGGAAGAGACCCAGTACTTC. Translation: CASSAWDRGEETQYF. V usage is TRBV9 and J usage is TRBJ2-5, with TRBD1 matching over 11 bases. V shed 3 bases, J shed 3 bases, and the junction held 4 bases outside the gene matches. The CDR3 is 15 amino acids. The germline gives CDR1 SGDLS, CDR2 YYNGEE. Full variable domain (missing parts from reference TRBV9 and TRBJ2-5): DSGVTQTPKHLITATGQRVTLRCSPRSGDLSVYWYQQSLDQGLQFLIQYYNGEERAKGNILERFSAQQFPDLHSELNLSSLELGDSALYFCASSAWDRGEETQYFGPGTRLLVL.